Reported below is one T cell receptor (beta chain). What antigen it recognizes has not been identified. Qualities for individual bases were not recorded, and no much larger clone is one base off. The cohort was made up of about 610 healthy bone marrow donors. At the time of sampling, all cohort members were nominally healthy, though unrecorded immune exposures were likely present. The donor tested CMV seronegative, placing the donor among the approximately 360 seronegative members of the cohort. Each donor provided a peripheral blood sample, and peripheral blood mononuclear cells were used for TCR beta sequencing. Genomic DNA was extracted from the blood cell samples with the Qiagen DNeasy Blood Extraction Kit. These data belong to a study of cytomegalovirus exposure and HLA in healthy donors (dated by TCRdb to the late 2010s). For the study in its entirety: According to an earlier analysis of around 600 of the donors, 150 million to 200 million T cells yielded roughly 100 million unique TCR beta sequences and about 300 Gb of sequence data. The study aimed to test whether cataloging public T cell receptors could reveal signatures of past pathogen exposure. An earlier analysis of 587 of the donors used high-throughput TCR beta sequencing to judge whether each TCR beta V gene segment behaved as functional or pseudogenic. HLA typing included class I and class II loci at four-digit resolution. Across 398 genotyped donors of the cohort, an average of about 240,000 unique TCR beta nucleotide sequences per donor were sequenced, and approximately 19% of those sequences were non-productive. Using immunosequencing, the study profiled T cell repertoires from approximately 700 subjects and related those repertoires to cytomegalovirus serostatus. Several DR-DQ haplotypes were treated as single units for association and clustering because of strong linkage in the cohort. The study combined high-throughput TCR immunosequencing, statistical association of individual TCRs with disease status, and machine learning to predict cytomegalovirus infection status. The later analysis used no new phenotypic data to find candidate immune exposures, relying instead on TCR beta sequences and their occurrence across donors. Of the roughly 420 genotyped donors, more than 75% were placed in the genetic ancestry cluster associated with self-reported Caucasian donors. About 300 gigabases of sequencing data and tens of millions of unique TCR sequences were included in an early release covering over 600 HLA-typed donors. A separate validation cohort of some 130 different subjects was used in addition to the roughly 670-subject first cohort. Typing coverage varied by locus: roughly 629-640 donors for A, B, C, DRB1 and DQB1; 522 for DQA1; some 610 for DPA1; roughly 450 for DPB1. Genome-wide SNP genotypes for about 65% of the 666 donors were used in a later genetic analysis, which treated that subset as a discovery cohort. Alongside the repertoire data, information on donor age, sex, ethnicity and CMV serostatus was compiled. Every repertoire in the discovery cohort had been generated on one and the same sequencing platform. A later analysis re-analyzed previously published TCR beta repertoires from about 600 donors and added high-resolution HLA genotyping to study TCR occurrence patterns. Findings and caveats that apply to the study as a whole: V-gene and J-gene trimming of TCR beta chains was associated with a missense DCLRE1C variant in a later genetic analysis, and the association was replicated in an independent cohort. The sequencing pipeline was judged likely to have produced a cluster of highly shared sequence variants as a technical artifact. A later genetic analysis reported fewer N-insertions in productive TCRs among donors in an Asian-associated ancestry cluster than the roughly 650-donor mean. A further reported finding was that TCR beta sequences accurately predicted the HLA-A and HLA-B alleles for most subjects in the first cohort. According to the authors, the approach could potentially be generalized to other disease states and immunological phenotypes. The cohort was sequenced for TCR beta chains only, and without alpha or paired-chain data the features that could be detected were limited. In a later analysis, the rate of TCR association differed among HLA loci, with DRB1 alleles having the most associated TCRs and HLA-C alleles having the fewest. CMV serostatus was the only immune exposure information available for the cohort. Most TCR sequences were observed very rarely across donors, whereas some public TCRs were present in many individuals. In an earlier analysis of approximately 600 of the donors, most TCR beta V segments were observed in productive rearrangements about 87% or about 30% of the time, broadly matching IMGT annotations. A later analysis reported that several top co-occurrence clusters appeared linked to parvovirus B19, influenza, CMV and Epstein-Barr virus. Linkage disequilibrium might explain the correlated functional status among segregating V segments, but an unknown experimental factor could not be ruled out. Because counts were too low, about 15 rarely observed V segments, including chromosome 9 orphons, were left out of the earlier analysis of about 620 of the donors. When HLA alleles, especially DR and DQ, strongly co-occurred, TCR associations were difficult to assign to individual alleles. In both the original and validation cohorts, the classifier was reported to diagnose cytomegalovirus status with high specificity and sensitivity. Some IMGT-functional V segments, including TRBV6-2 and TRBV6-3, could not be distinguished by the 87-base-pair reads and were therefore excluded. Because HLA typing was unavailable for some donors at each locus, only the typed subset was used in association tests. The study listed 150 to 200 TCR beta chains as associated with cytomegalovirus. A later analysis associated about 17,000 TCR beta sequences with specific HLA alleles at a false discovery rate of 0.05. In a later analysis, HLA-associated TCR beta chains showed more clonal expansion and lower generation probabilities than non-associated chains that were equally common. In vitro tests confirmed that a few of the cytomegalovirus-associated TCR beta chains recognize cytomegalovirus antigens. A later analysis found that most CMV-associated TCR beta chains appeared HLA-restricted, with HLA associations seemingly driven largely by CMV exposure. The presence/absence analyses assumed that sequencing depth was roughly uniform across donors, and that assumption may not be true.

The protocol used for the library was the immunoSEQ multiplex PCR assay. The multiplex PCR relied on a mix of 60 forward primers for TCR Vbeta segments and 13 reverse primers for TCR Jbeta segments. The CDR3 region of rearranged TCR beta genes was amplified from genomic DNA with a multiplex PCR assay. Amplified TCR beta libraries were sequenced as 87-base-pair reads on the Illumina HiSeq System. Per the authors' processing: In a later analysis, about 80 million unique TCR beta chains were counted across the 690 or so repertoires, and roughly 11 million of these chains were shared by at least two donors. To remove PCR and sequencing errors, raw reads were error-corrected and collapsed into unique sequences using a nearest-neighbor algorithm that merged closely related sequences. Alignment of CDR3 sequences to IMGT reference sequences was used to assign V, D and J gene segments. For a sequence to be retained, at least a six-nucleotide match to both a V gene segment and a J gene segment was required. A rearrangement counted as productive if the CDR3 had no stop codons and remained in frame with V and J, and every other rearrangement counted as non-productive. CDR3 was defined according to IMGT convention as the region running from the second conserved V-encoded cysteine to the conserved J-encoded phenylalanine. The earlier analysis of about 570 of the donors excluded any sequence lacking an unambiguous match to a single V gene segment. An earlier analysis of around 600 of the donors classified V segments as functional when productive rearrangements were above 56.7% and as segregating when the standard deviation between donors was above 5%. A statistical classification framework was built for diagnosing cytomegalovirus status from the catalog of TCR beta chain sequences. V and J gene assignment, in a later analysis, came from comparing TCR nucleotide sequences with IMGT/GENE-DB human TR gene sequences. Using the TCRdist pipeline, a later analysis assigned CDR3 sequences along with most-parsimonious VDJ recombination scenarios. In a later analysis, each TCR beta chain was defined by its CDR3 amino acid sequence together with its V-gene family, and reads lacking a unique V-gene family were excluded. A later analysis removed 600 or so highly shared, low-generation-probability nucleotide sequences to deal with suspected cross-contamination and a sequencing artifact. For each public chain, a later analysis derived a clonal expansion index from normalized ranks of inferred template counts within each repertoire. Generation probabilities in a later analysis came from a VDJ recombination model fitted to out-of-frame rearrangements, and those results were checked against IGoR. In a later analysis, hypergeometric tests were used to score TCR-TCR, TCR-HLA and TCR-CMV co-occurrence, with a repertoire-size bias correction applied to TCR pairs. To estimate false discovery rates, a later analysis permuted the HLA or CMV assignments 20 times. In a later analysis, co-occurring TCRs were grouped with DBSCAN, and TCRdist sequence similarity was added when clustering was performed within HLA-allele-positive subsets. Co-occurrence clustering excluded repertoires with fewer than 30,000 or more than 120,000 public chains, plus five with anomalous nucleotide sharing. Here the immuneACCESS table is served through TCRdb, limited to in-frame sequences with V and J called. Missing clones are a known gap in these copies; in checked studies unresolved V genes cover under half, and the rest lacks a known reason. The V and J calls and clone size are taken from that table; D and trimming were inferred from the DNA. The sample table shows around 140,000 clones, and roughly 81% are seen once. Under 2% of the sample is held by the ten biggest clonotypes.

V is pruned by 5 bases and J by 5 bases, leaving 6 bases of the junction without a gene match. The CDR3 has 14 amino acids, counting the end cysteine and phenylalanine. This entry keeps only the CDR3 DNA: 42 bases, framed from base 1. CDR1 and CDR2, per the germline V gene, are ENHRY and SYGVKD. This TCR derives from a female donor in good health and CMV-seronegative. The sequencing input was PBMCs. Recombination linked TRBV10-3 to TRBJ1-1; 9 bases in between match TRBD1. The DNA sequence is given as TGTGCCATCAGTCCCGGACAGGGGCTGACTGAAGCTTTCTTT. Translated, it reads CAISPGQGLTEAFF.